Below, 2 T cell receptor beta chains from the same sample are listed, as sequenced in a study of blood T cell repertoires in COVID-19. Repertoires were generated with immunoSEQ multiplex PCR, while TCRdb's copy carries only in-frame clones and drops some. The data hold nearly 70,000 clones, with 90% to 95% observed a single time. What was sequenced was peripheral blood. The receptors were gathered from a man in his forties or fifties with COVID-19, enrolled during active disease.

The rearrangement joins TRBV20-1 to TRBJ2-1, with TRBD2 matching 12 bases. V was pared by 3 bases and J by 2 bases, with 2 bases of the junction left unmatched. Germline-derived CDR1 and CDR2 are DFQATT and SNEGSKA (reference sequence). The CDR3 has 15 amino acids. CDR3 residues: CSASASGGAYNEQFF. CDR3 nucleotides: TGCAGTGCTAGTGCTAGCGGGGGGGCCTACAATGAGCAGTTCTTC.

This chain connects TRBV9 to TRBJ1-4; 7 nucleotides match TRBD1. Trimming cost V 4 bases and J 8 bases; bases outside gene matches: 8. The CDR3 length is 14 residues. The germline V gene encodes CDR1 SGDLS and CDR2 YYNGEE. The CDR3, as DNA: TGTGCCAGCAGCACAGACAGGGCATCCGAAAAACTGTTTTTT. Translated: CASSTDRASEKLFF.